This TCR beta chain was sequenced during a study of blood T cell repertoires in COVID-19. The wider study: Sites across the United States, Italy and Spain contributed samples from acute and convalescent COVID-19. Sources were T cells, B-cell-depleted T cells, or PBMCs; the material itself was cDNA or gDNA.

Participant reports of clinical history set cohort assignment. A case of COVID-19 had been met by exposed participants within 2 weeks before study entry. Repertoires were generated with immunoSEQ multiplex PCR, while TCRdb's copy carries only in-frame clones and drops some. The sample lists hundreds of thousands of clones, around 83% seen once, with approximately 5% in the top ten. The receptor's source is a man aged 35 to 55 who had been exposed to COVID-19. Sequencing was performed on PBMCs or T cells enriched from blood (not recorded which).

This CDR3 is CASSESVGGGEELFF. DNA of the CDR3: TGTGCCAGCAGTGAATCTGTAGGGGGCGGCGAGGAGCTGTTTTTT. This chain links TRBV6-1 with TRBJ2-2, with 7 bases identical to TRBD1. Germline CDR1 is MNHNS and CDR2 is SASEGT. The V segment lost 2 bases and the J segment 10 bases; nucleotides outside the gene matches: 10. This CDR3 is 15 amino acids long.